The 3 T cell receptor beta chains given below trace back to one sample, sequenced in a study of blood T cell repertoires in COVID-19. TCRdb's table, derived via immunoSEQ multiplex PCR, lists solely in-frame clones and lacks some. The table lists about 90,000 clones, about 80% of them singletons. The sequenced sample was peripheral blood. These TCRs come from a woman aged 70-85 years with acute or convalescent COVID-19.

The rearrangement uses TRBV10-2 and TRBJ2-1, with 11 bases identical to TRBD2. The CDR3 totals 16 residues. V lost 8 bases to trimming and J lost 6 bases; unmatched junction nucleotides: 12. Per the germline V gene, CDR1 is WSHSY and CDR2 is SAAADI. Here the CDR3 reads CASRPLAGGGSNEQFF. DNA for the CDR3: TGCGCCAGCCGGCCTCTAGCGGGGGGTGGTAGCAATGAGCAGTTCTTC.

The chain employs TRBV6-2 or TRBV6-3 and TRBJ1-6; 12 bases align to TRBD1. V lost 5 bases, J lost 10 bases, and 3 bases stayed unmatched. Germline V gene data show CDR1 as MNHEY and CDR2 as SVGEGT. The CDR3 sequence is 14 residues long. CDR3 amino acids: CASSKGTGGSPLHF. The DNA for the CDR3 is TGTGCCAGCAGTAAAGGGACAGGGGGCTCACCCCTCCACTTT.

This clone was recorded a few times. As DNA, the CDR3 is TGTGCCAGCAGTGTATTGCTAGCGGGAGTTTTAGCCGGGGAGCTGTTTTTT. This translates into CASSVLLAGVLAGELFF. This rearrangement joins TRBV6-1 to TRBJ2-2; 10 nucleotides match TRBD2. The CDR3 length is 17 residues. The V gene's germline CDR1 is MNHNS and CDR2 SASEGT. J was trimmed by 6 bases and V by 4 bases; bases with no gene match: 11.